This TCR beta chain was obtained from a study of T cell responses to AZD1222 COVID-19 vaccine. Study summary: Doses given second, at about 4 or about 12 weeks, were pooled.

General study results and limits: Nearly half of spike-specific TCRs reportedly target variant regions that are unmutated in the B.1.351 and B.1.1.7 variants.

The assay was immunoSEQ multiplex PCR, and TCRdb's table has in-frame clones only and misses some. The repertoire holds some 110,000 clones, with approximately 88% as singletons. The CDR3 is made up of 16 amino acids. Germline V CDR1 and CDR2: MDHEN, SYDVKM. V was clipped by 8 bases and J by 0 bases, with 17 bases between them. Regarding this clone: Its cognate antigen is unknown.

The sequence derives from an adult in good health. The gene calls are TRBV28 and TRBJ1-5, with a tentative D call TRBD1 (6 bases). The sample was peripheral blood, taken on day 0 of AZD1222 vaccination. As DNA, the CDR3 is TGTGCCAGCTCTCCCGCGGGGGCCTATAGCAATCAGCCCCAGCATTTT. Translated, it gives CASSPAGAYSNQPQHF.